The present T cell receptor beta chain was sequenced within a study of blood T cell repertoires in COVID-19. In the study overall: Samples came from the United States, Italy and Spain, spanning acute and convalescent COVID-19. Sources were T cells, B-cell-depleted T cells, or PBMCs; the material itself was cDNA or gDNA.

Authors' data handling: Reference gene primer amplification yielded estimated nucleated cell counts. Measured with immunoSEQ multiplex PCR; TCRdb has only the in-frame clones, and not every one. That table furnishes V, J and clone size, whereas the DNA furnished D and trimming. The data contain under 300,000 clones, roughly 90% of them seen just once; the ten biggest clones take up 3%. Germline lookup yields CDR1 LNHNV and CDR2 YYDKDF (reference sequence). Trimming removed 2 bases from V and 8 bases from J; junction bases left unmatched: 3. CDR3 length: 15 residues. The clonotype originates from a woman aged 25 to 39 with active or convalescent COVID-19. Sequencing was performed on peripheral blood. This rearrangement joins TRBV15 to TRBJ2-1, with 13 bases fitting TRBD2. The CDR3 loop reads CATSRSGTSGDEQFF. The DNA of the CDR3 is TGTGCCACCAGCAGATCCGGGACTAGCGGGGATGAGCAGTTCTTC.